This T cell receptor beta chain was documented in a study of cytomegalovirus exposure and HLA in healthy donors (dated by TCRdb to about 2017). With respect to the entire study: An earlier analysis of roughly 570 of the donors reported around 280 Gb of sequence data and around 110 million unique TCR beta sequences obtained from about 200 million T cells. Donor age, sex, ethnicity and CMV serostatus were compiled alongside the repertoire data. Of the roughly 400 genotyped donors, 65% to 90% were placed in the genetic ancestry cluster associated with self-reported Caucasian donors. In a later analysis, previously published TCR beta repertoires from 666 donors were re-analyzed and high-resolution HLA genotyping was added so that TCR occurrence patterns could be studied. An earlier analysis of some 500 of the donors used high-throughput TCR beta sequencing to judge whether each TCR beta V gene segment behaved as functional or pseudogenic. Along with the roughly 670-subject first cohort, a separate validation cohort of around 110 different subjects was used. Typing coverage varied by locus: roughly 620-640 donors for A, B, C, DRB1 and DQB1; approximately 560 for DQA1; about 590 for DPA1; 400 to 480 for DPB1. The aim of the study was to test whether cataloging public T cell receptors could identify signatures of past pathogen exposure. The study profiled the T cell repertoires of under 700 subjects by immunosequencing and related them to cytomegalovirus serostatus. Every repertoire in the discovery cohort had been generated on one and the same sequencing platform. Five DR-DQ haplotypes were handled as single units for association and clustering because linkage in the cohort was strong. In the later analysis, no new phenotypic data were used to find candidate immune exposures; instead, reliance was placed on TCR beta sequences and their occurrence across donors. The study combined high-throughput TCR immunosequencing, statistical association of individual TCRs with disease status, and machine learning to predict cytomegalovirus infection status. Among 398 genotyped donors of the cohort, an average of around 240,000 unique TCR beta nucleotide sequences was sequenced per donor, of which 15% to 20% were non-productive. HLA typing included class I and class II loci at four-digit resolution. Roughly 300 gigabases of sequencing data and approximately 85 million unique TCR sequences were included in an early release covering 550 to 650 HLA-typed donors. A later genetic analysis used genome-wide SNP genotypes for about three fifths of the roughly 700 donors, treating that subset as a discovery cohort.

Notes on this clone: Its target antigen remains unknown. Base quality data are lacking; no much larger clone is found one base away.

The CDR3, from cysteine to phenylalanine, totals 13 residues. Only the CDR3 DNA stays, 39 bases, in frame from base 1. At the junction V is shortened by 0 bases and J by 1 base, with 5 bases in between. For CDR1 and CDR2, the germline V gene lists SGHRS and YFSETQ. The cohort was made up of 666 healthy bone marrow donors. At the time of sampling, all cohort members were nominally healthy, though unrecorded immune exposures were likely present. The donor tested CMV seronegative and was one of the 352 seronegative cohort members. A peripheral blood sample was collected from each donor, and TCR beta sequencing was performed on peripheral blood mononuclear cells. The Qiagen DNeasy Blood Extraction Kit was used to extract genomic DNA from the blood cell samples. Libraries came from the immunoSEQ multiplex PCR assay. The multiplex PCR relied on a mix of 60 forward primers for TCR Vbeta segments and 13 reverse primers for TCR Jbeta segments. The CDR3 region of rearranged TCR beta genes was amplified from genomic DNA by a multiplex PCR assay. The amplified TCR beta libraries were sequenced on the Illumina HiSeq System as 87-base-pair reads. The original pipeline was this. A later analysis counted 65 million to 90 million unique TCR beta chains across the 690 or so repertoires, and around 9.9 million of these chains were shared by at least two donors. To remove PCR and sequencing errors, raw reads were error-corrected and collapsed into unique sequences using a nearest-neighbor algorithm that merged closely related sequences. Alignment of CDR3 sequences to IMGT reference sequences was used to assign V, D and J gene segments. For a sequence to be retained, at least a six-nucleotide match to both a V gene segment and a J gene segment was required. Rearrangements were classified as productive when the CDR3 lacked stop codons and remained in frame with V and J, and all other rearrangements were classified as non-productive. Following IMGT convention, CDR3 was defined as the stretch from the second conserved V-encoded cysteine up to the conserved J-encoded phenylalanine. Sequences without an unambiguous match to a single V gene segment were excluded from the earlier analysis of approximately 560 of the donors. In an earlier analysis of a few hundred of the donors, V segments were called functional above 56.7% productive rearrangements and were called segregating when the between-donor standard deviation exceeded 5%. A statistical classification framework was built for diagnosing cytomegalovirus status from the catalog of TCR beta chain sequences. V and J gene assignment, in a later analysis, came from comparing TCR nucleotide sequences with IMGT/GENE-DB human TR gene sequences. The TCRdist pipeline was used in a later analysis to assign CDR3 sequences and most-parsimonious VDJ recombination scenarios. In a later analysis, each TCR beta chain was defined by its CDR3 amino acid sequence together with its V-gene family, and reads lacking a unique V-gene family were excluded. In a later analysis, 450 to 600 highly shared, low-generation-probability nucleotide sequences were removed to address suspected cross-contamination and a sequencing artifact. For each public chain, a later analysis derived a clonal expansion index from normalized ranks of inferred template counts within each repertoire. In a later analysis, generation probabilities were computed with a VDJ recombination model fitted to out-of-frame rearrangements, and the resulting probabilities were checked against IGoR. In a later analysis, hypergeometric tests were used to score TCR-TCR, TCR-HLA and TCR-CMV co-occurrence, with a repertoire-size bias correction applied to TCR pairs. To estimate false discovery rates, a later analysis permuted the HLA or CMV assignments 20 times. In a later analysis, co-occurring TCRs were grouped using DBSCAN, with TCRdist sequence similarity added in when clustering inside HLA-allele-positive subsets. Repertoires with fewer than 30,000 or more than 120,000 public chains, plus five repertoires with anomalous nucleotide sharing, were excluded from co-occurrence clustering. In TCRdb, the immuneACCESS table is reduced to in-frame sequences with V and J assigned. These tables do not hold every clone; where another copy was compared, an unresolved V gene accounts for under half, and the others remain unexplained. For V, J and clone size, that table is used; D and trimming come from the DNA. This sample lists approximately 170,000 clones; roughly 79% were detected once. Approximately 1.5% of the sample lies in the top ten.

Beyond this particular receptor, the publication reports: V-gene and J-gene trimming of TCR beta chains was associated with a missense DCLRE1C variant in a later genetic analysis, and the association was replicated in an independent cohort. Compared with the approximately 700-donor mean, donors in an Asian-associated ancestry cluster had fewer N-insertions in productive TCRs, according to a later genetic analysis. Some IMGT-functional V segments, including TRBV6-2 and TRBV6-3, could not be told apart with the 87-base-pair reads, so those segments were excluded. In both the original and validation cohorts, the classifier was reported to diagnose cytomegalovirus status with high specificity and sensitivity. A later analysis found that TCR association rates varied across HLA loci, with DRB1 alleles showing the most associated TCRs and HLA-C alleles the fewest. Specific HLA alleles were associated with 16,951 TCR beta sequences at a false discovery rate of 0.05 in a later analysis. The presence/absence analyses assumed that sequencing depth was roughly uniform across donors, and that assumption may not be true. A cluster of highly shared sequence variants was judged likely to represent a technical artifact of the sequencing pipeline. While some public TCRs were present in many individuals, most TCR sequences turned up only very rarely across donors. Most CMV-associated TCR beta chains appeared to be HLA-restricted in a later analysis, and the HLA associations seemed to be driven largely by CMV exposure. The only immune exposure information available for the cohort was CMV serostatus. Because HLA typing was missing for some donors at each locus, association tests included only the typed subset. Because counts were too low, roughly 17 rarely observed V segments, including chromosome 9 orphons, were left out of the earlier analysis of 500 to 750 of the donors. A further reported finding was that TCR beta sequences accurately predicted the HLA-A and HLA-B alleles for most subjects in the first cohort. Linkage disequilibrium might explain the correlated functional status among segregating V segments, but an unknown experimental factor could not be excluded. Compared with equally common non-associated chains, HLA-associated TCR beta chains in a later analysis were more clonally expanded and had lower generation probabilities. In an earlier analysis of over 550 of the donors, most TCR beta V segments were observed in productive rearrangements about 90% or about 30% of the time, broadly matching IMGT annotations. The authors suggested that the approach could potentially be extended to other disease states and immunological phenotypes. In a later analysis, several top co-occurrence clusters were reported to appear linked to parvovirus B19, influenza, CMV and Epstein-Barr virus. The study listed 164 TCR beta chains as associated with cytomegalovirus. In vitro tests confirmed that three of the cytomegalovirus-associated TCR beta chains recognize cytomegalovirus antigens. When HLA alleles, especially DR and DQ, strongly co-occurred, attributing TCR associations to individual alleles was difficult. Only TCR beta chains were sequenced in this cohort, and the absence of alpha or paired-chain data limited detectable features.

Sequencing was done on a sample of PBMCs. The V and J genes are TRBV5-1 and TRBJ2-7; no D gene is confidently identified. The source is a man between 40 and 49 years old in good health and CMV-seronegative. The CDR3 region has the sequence CASSLVQSYEQYF. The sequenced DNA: TGCGCCAGCAGCTTGGTACAGTCCTACGAGCAGTACTTC.